The TCR beta chain under discussion was sequenced for a study of T-cell memory formation after mild COVID-19. This clonotype has only a few counts. Its antigen remains unidentified. The CDR3 loop spans 16 amino acids. Germline V gene lookup returns CDR1 SGHAT and CDR2 FQNNGV. The V gene end was trimmed by 5 bases and the J gene end by 2 bases; junction bases not matched to a gene: 5. TCRdb reanalysed the 5' RACE reads using MiXCR and keeps one entry per CDR3 protein. This sample has around 400,000 distinct CDR3 sequences; more than 20% occur once, and the top ten carry 8.8%. Study observations and caveats: Clones that contracted from day 15 to 85 were balanced CD4/CD8, while later expanders leaned CD4+. Cross-reactive memory apparently joined, as some responding clones appeared in pre-infection memory.

The chain carries TRBV11-2 and TRBJ2-1, with 11 nucleotides matching TRBD2. Source material: PBMCs or a T cell subset sorted from them (not recorded which). The TCR sequence derives from an adult woman who had mild COVID-19 (a few samples of this study predate the infection). Cell type and time point are not known. CDR3 residues: CASSRGLAGPYNEQFF. The CDR3 coding sequence is TGTGCCAGCAGCCGAGGACTAGCGGGCCCCTACAATGAGCAGTTCTTC. Using reference TRBV11-2 and TRBJ2-1 for the parts outside the CDR3, the full variable domain is EAGVAQSPRYKIIEKRQSVAFWCNPISGHATLYWYQQILGQGPKLLIQFQNNGVVDDSQLPKDRFSAERLKGVDSTLKIQPAKLEDSAVYLCASSRGLAGPYNEQFFGPGTRLTVL.